The subject of this entry is one T cell receptor beta chain. This sample is part of a study of cytomegalovirus exposure and HLA in healthy donors. V dropped 1 base and J dropped 5 bases, with 24 bases sitting between them. CDR3 length equals 18 residues. Looked up from germline, CDR1 is SGHDT and CDR2 is YYEEEE. Primers: 60 Vbeta forward and 13 Jbeta reverse. Repertoires were generated with immunoSEQ multiplex PCR, while TCRdb's copy carries only in-frame clones and drops some. This table holds around 210,000 clones. V usage is TRBV5-6 and J usage is TRBJ2-5; TRBD2 might be the D (6 bases). Sequences were obtained from PBMCs. This receptor was identified in a woman aged 25 to 39 in good health and CMV-seropositive. CDR3 in amino acids: CASSLKLDSFAGLETQYF. The DNA of the CDR3 is TGTGCCAGCAGCTTGAAATTGGATTCGTTCGCGGGGTTGGAGACCCAGTACTTC.